One sample yielded the 9 T cell receptor beta chains listed below, sequenced in a study of blood T cell repertoires in COVID-19 (dated by TCRdb to the early 2020s). Receptor amplification or capture employed the immunoSEQ multiplex PCR assay. Not all clones reach the TCRdb copy of this immuneACCESS table, which keeps in-frame sequences only. Checked studies attribute under half of the gap to unresolved V genes and leave the rest unexplained. Across this sample there are 250,000 to 350,000 clones, with about nine tenths seen only once. In total, the top ten clones hold roughly 2.3% of the sample. Specimen: peripheral blood. The receptors originated from a man aged 18-30 years with active or convalescent COVID-19.

This clone occurred once. V gene TRBV5-1 combines with J gene TRBJ2-5, with 9 bases matching TRBD1. This CDR3 is built from 15 residues. Unmatched junction bases numbered 9, after V lost 4 bases and J lost 5 bases. CDR1 and CDR2 from the germline V gene are SGHRS and YFSETQ. Written as DNA, the CDR3 is TGCGCCAGCAGCCAGGGACAGGGAGGCGTGGAGACCCAGTACTTC. The encoded protein is CASSQGQGGVETQYF.

This clone came up a few times. The V call is TRBV20-1, the J call TRBJ2-3, with TRBD2 identical over 12 bases. J was trimmed by 2 bases and V by 3 bases; bases with no gene match: 12. The CDR3 length is 18 residues. Germline V lookup: CDR1 DFQATT, CDR2 SNEGSKA (reference sequence). This CDR3 reads CSASVLAGGQSNTDTQYF. The CDR3 nucleotides are TGCAGTGCTAGTGTGCTAGCGGGGGGGCAGTCAAACACAGATACGCAGTATTTT.

This clone came up once. Here the CDR3 DNA reads TGTGCCAGCAGTCCTACAGGGTCAGATACGCAGTATTTT. Its translation is CASSPTGSDTQYF. The J gene is TRBJ2-3, the V gene TRBV12-3 or TRBV12-4; TRBD1 is a possible D gene (6 bases). The CDR3 is made up of 13 amino acids. V gave up 5 bases and J gave up 4 bases, with 10 bases separating them.

V is TRBV28 and J is TRBJ1-2; D uncertain. With 4 bases removed from V and 8 bases from J, the gap between germline ends came to 11 bases. Germline V CDR1 and CDR2: MDHEN, SYDVKM. The CDR3 covers 12 residues. CDR3 loop: CASSWIFGGYTF. In DNA form, the CDR3 reads TGTGCCAGCAGTTGGATCTTCGGGGGCTACACCTTC.

The V and J genes are TRBV7-8 and TRBJ2-1; 8 bases match TRBD2. This CDR3 region has 15 residues. Germline CDR1 reads SGHVS; CDR2 reads FQNEAQ. V shed 4 bases, J shed 6 bases, and the junction held 8 bases outside the gene matches. Here the CDR3 reads CASSSRGGLVNEQFF. The CDR3 DNA is TGTGCCAGCAGCTCTAGAGGGGGACTAGTCAATGAGCAGTTCTTC.

This clone was detected only once. This chain joins TRBV27 and TRBJ2-3, with 9 nucleotides matching TRBD2. Germline-derived CDR1 and CDR2 are MNHEY and SMNVEV (reference sequence). Trimming removed 5 bases from V and 1 base from J; junction bases left unmatched: 4. The CDR3 totals 15 residues. The CDR3 DNA sequence: TGTGCCAGCAGTCCCGGCGGGGGGGGCACAGATACGCAGTATTTT. Translated: CASSPGGGGTDTQYF.

The CDR3 loop reads CASSLVSQPQHF. The CDR3 coding sequence is TGTGCCAGCAGCTTAGTCAGTCAGCCCCAGCATTTT. The chain couples TRBV7-9 to TRBJ1-5; D gene unclear. With 1 base removed from V and 6 bases from J, the gap between germline ends came to 4 bases. Looked up from germline, CDR1 is SEHNR and CDR2 is FQNEAQ (reference sequence). The CDR3 sequence is 12 residues long.

The chain employs TRBV6-5 and TRBJ2-5, with 8 nucleotides matching TRBD2. The CDR3 sequence is 16 residues long. The germline gives CDR1 MNHEY, CDR2 SVGAGI. Losses at the gene ends were 4 bases for V and 3 bases for J; bases not matched to a gene: 10. DNA of the CDR3: TGTGCCAGCAGTTCCTGGGGTAGCGGGACGGAAGAGACCCAGTACTTC. As protein: CASSSWGSGTEETQYF.

V and J are TRBV5-6 and TRBJ1-3; D ambiguous. Germline values: CDR1 SGHDT, CDR2 YYEEEE. V was cut by 0 bases and J by 4 bases, with 8 bases left in between. This CDR3 contains 14 residues. The CDR3 nucleotides read TGTGCCAGCAGCTTGGGTGAACTAGGAAACACCATATATTTT. It encodes CASSLGELGNTIYF.